The rows below give T cell receptor beta chains drawn from one sample of a study of regulatory T cells in long-lasting Graves disease. TCRdb reprocessed the multiplex PCR reads with MiXCR, giving one entry per CDR3 protein. The table records 200,000 to 250,000 distinct CDR3 sequences, roughly 19% of them present only once. The data were also submitted as part of a second study, on T cells in Graves' hyperthyroidism and ophthalmopathy.

The sequenced sample was peripheral blood mononuclear cells (PBMCs), obtained at new diagnosis, from a patient treated with antithyroid drugs. The receptors originated from a woman aged 30 to 39 with Graves disease. Each CDR3 is given without its conserved first and last residue.

cdr3_aa cdr3_length v_call
ASTPEGAGNYGYT 13 TRBV28
ASSFGTEYEQY 11 TRBV11-2
ASSQPGRTAQNSPLH 15 TRBV6-1
ASRASGGGNEQF 12 TRBV12-3/TRBV12-4
ASKQGSDTQY 10 TRBV12-3/TRBV12-4
ASSYVGTVNTGELF 14 TRBV28
SARETSGSSYEQY 13 TRBV20-1
ASSSRSRPYEQY 12 TRBV27
ASSPDAPSSVPAYNEQF 17 TRBV18
ASSSTSLAGGETQY 14 TRBV6-2/TRBV6-3
SATPGGPSSYNEQF 14 TRBV20-1
ASTLTGSTDTQY 12 TRBV6-1
ASSYGGKQETQY 12 TRBV6-2/TRBV6-3
ASSEAGELYGYT 12 TRBV6-1
ASSVAGVEDTQY 12 TRBV9
ASSEAGQAF 9 TRBV2
SARAEDRGWINTEAF 15 TRBV20-1
ASRPVSWMNTEAF 13 TRBV19
ASTRGRTNTEAF 12 TRBV19
ASSLPTGRYEQY 12 TRBV18
AISRQGQNYGYT 12 TRBV6-1
ASSFIKGTNNEQF 13 TRBV7-9
ASSLTVPSYEQY 12 TRBV5-4
ASSNPGWTGHTDTQY 15 TRBV19
ASSLAGTGATDTQY 14 TRBV9
ASSSSLLTGGGYT 13 TRBV28
ASSPMRAGGTDTQY 14 TRBV3-1
ASSPPGLAIQY 11 TRBV18
ASSRIAGGQVDEQF 14 TRBV4-2
ASGRITGAWTGELF 14 TRBV12-5
ASSLYREGF 9 TRBV7-9
ASQDGTGGFPEQY 13 TRBV19
ASSAGLAGGQSETQY 15 TRBV2
AWIILGPNTEAF 12 TRBV30
ASSQGQGDSSYNSPLH 16 TRBV3-1
SADRGGGYNEQF 12 TRBV20-1
ASRTGTGEYGYT 12 TRBV6-1
ASRYLDSNTEAF 12 TRBV2
ASSLDYRSGELF 12 TRBV11-2
SVEGPGQGNEKLF 13 TRBV29-1
ASSSRSRLSSYNEQF 15 TRBV11-2
ASSPPLPPQH 10 TRBV6-1
AVGTANYGYT 10 TRBV6-1
ATEGVVSTEAF 11 TRBV19
ASSLEGPVIHTDTQY 15 TRBV7-2
ATSDSHGYSSNQPQH 15 TRBV24-1
ASSPPTGLNEQF 12 TRBV7-9
ASSQANRQGDYGYT 14 TRBV4-2
ASKLAGLTDTQY 12 TRBV2
ASSPPSGGGIGELF 14 TRBV6-2/TRBV6-3
ASSDRQGSGNTIY 13 TRBV25-1
ASSPPTMNTEAF 12 TRBV18
ASTGGWGNEKLF 12 TRBV7-9
ASSAGQGDTGELF 13 TRBV6-2/TRBV6-3
ASSSTGGLWNTEAF 14 TRBV28
ASSTWTEAF 9 TRBV19
ASSIRQGSSGNTIY 14 TRBV11-2
ASSVATPGGNTEAF 14 TRBV9
ASSAQLTNEKLF 12 TRBV9